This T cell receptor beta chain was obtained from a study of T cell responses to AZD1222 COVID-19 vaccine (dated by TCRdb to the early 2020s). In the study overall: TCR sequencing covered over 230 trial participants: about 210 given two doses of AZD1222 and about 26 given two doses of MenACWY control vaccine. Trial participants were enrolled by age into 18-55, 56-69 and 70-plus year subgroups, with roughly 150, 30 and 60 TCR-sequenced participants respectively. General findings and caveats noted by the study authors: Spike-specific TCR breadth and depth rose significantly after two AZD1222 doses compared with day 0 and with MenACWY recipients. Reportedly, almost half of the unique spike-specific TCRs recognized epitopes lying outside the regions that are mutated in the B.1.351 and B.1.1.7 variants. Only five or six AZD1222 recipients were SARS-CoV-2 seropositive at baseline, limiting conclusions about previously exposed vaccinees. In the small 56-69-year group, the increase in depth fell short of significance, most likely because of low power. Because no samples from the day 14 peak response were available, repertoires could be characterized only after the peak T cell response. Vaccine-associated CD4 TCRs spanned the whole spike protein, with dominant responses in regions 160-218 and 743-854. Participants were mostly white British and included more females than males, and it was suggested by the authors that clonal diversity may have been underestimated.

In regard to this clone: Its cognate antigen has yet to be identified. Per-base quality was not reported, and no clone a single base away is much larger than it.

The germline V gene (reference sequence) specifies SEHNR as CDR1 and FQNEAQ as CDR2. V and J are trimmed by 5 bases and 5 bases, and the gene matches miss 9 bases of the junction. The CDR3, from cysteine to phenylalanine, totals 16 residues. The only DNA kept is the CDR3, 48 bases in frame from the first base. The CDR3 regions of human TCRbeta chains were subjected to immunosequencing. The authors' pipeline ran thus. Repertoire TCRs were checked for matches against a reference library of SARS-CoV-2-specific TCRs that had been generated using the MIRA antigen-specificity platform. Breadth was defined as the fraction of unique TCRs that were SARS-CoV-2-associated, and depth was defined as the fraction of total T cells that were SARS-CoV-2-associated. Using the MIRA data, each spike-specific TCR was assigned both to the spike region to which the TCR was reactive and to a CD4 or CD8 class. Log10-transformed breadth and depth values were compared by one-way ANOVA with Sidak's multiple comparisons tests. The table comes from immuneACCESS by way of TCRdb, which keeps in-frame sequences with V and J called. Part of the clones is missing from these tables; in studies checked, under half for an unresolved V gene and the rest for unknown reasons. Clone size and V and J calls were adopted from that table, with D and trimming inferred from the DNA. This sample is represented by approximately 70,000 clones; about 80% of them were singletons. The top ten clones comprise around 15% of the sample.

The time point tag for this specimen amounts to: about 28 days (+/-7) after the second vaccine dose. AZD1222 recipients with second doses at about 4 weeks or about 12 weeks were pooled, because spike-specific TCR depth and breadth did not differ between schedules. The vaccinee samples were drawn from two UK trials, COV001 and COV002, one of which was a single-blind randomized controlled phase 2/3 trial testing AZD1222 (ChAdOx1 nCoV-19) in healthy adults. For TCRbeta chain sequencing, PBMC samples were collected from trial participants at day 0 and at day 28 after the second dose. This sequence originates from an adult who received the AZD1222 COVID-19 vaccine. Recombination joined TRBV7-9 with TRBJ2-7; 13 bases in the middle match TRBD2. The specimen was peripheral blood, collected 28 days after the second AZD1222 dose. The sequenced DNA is TGTGCCAGCAGCCAAACTAGCGGGGGGGCATCGGACGAGCAGTACTTC. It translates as CASSQTSGGASDEQYF.